Sequencing of this T cell receptor (beta chain) was carried out in a study of memory CD4+ T cells and cytomegalovirus serostatus. The sort gate was single viable CD3+CD4+CD8-CD45RO+ cells for memory CD4+ T cells. Donors' CMV status reflects serum IgG against pp150, pp28, p38, p52. After thawing, CD4+ T cells were positively selected. This clone is medium-sized (0.01 to 0.1%) in the sample. Germline assignment: CDR1 GTSNPN and CDR2 SVGIG (reference sequence). Trimming cost V 1 base and J 4 bases, with 7 bases left between them. This CDR3 is built from 12 residues. The repertoire was sequenced with immunoSEQ multiplex PCR; TCRdb's copy has only in-frame clones and lacks some. Of about 57,000 clones listed, around 79% are singletons.

Input material: memory CD4+ T cells from blood. The chain is built from TRBV30 and TRBJ1-1, with a tentative D call TRBD1 (6 bases). This TCR was recovered from an adult in good health and CMV-seronegative. CDR3 sequence: CAWSAGVTEAFF. For the CDR3, the DNA is TGTGCCTGGAGTGCAGGGGTCACTGAAGCTTTCTTT.